This T cell receptor beta chain was found in a study of human T cells and chemical hapten exposure. MiXCR, run by TCRdb on the RACE reads, gives a single entry per CDR3 protein. Of more than 90,000 distinct CDR3 sequences in the sample, about 10% were seen once. Time point here: patch test 1, 2 weeks after DPC sensitization. The treatment was: therapeutic diphenylcyclopropenone sensitization with weekly scalp DPC. The CDR3 length is 15 residues. The V end lost 2 bases, the J end lost 6 bases, and 14 bases lay between the germline ends. Germline V gene lookup returns CDR1 MDHEN and CDR2 SYDVKM. The J gene is TRBJ2-1, the V gene TRBV28, with no clear D. The sequence was collected from a man in his forties with alopecia areata. Some clones in this sample may be carry-over from other donors' samples. The material was whole blood, obtained in connection with sensitization to the hapten diphenylcyclopropenone (DPC). DNA of the CDR3: TGTGCCAGCAGTTTAGCAGCGCCCCCCGGCAATGAGCAGTTCTTC. This translates into CASSLAAPPGNEQFF.